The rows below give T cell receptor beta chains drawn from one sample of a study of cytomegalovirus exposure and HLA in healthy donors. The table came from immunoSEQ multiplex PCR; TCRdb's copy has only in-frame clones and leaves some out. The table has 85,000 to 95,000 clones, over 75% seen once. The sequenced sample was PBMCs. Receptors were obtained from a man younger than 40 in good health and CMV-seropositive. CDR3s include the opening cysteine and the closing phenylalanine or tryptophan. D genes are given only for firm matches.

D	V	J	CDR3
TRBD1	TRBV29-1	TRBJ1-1	CSAGTDNTEAFF
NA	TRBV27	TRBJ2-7	CASRPGLLLYEQYF
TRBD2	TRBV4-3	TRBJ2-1	CASSQDLLTSGYSYNEQFF
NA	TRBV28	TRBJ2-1	CASSLIQGKQFF
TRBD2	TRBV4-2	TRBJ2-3	CASRTSGGHTDTQYF
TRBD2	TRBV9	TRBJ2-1	CASSVDGRAKDEQFF
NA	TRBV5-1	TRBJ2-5	CASSLVQKSVQETQYF
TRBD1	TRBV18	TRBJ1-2	CASSPGTGALNYGYTF
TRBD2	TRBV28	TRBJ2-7	CASSAPGGGYEQYF
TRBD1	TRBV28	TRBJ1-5	CASSWTGGNQPQHF
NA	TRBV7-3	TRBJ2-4	CASRRTDEKNIQYF
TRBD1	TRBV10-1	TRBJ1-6	CASSDSDRGLYLYNSPLHF
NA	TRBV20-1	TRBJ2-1	CSAIGQYEQFF
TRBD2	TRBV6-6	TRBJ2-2	CASSWGGYTGELFF
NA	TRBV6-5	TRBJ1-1	CASSRDTEAFF
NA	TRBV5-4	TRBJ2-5	CASSHNGRAEETQYF
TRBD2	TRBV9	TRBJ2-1	CASSVASSGGYNEQFF
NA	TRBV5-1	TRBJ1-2	CASSLGRYGYTF
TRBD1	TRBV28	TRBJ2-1	CASSPTGQEYNEQFF
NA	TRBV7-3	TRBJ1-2	CASSSPGINYGYTF
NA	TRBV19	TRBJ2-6	CASSSPGGAGANVLTF
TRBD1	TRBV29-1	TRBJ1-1	CSAQGATEAFF
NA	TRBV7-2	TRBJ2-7	CASSFAAGNYEQYF
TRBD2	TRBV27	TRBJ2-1	CASSPRVAGRNEQFF
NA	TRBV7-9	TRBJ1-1	CASSPPEGRVGTEAFF
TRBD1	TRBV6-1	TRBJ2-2	CASSWGQVTGELFF
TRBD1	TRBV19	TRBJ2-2	CASSLDREMYTGELFF
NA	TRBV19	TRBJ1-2	CASSIFNGYTF
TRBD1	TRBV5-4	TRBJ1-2	CASTEDREANYGYTF
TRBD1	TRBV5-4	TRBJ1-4	CASSPQQGADEKLFF
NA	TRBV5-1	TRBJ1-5	CASSLGQNQPQHF
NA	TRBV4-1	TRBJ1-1	CASSQEVQGYTEAFF
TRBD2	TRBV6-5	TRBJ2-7	CASSYSKREYEQYF
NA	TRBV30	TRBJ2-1	CAWMSFDEQFF
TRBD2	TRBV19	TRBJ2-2	CASSMGLAGVHGELFF
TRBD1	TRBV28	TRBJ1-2	CASSNPRTGGYTF
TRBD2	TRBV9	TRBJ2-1	CASSVERASGLYNEQFF
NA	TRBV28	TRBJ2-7	CASSLYGGHEQYF
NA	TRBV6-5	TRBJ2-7	CASSYSSGPTYEQYF
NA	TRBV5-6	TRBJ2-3	CASSLAINTQYF
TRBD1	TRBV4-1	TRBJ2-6	CASSQVQGGANVLTF
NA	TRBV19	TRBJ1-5	CARERAKRQDNQPQHF
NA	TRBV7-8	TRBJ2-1	CASSPIVQVMSYNEQFF
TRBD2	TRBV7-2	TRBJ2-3	CASGSSGFTDTQYF
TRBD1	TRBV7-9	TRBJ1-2	CASTLEGGTSSGYTF
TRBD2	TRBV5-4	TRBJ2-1	CASSLKRESYFGDEQFF